This T cell receptor beta chain came from a study of T cell repertoires in cytomegalovirus infection. Overall study context: Evidence of both CMV infection and a matching HLA type came from public TCR beta signatures.

Of note for this clonotype: Antigen specificity is unknown. An end of the junction differs from the germline gene, which may be a read error.

Germline-derived CDR1 and CDR2 are SGHAT and FQNNGV. The CDR3 length is 13 residues. Broader study findings: The response measured ex vivo was dominated by TCR beta clonotypes (HLA-C-restricted and CMV-specific).

MiXCR, run by TCRdb on the reads, gives a single entry per CDR3 protein. The sample has some 560,000 distinct CDR3 sequences, 40% seen once; the top ten hold about half. The receptor was isolated from a human donor in good health (CMV status not recorded). Some clones in this sample may be carry-over from other donors' samples. The J gene is TRBJ2-1, the V gene TRBV11-2; D uncertain. Here the sequenced sample was cultured PBMCs, taken from culture after CMV antigen stimulation. DNA of the CDR3: TGTGCCAGCAGCTTAGATGCCTACAGTGAGCAGTTCTTC. Translation gives CASSLDAYSEQFF. Together with reference TRBV11-2 and TRBJ2-1, the CDR3 gives the full variable domain: EAGVAQSPRYKIIEKRQSVAFWCNPISGHATLYWYQQILGQGPKLLIQFQNNGVVDDSQLPKDRFSAERLKGVDSTLKIQPAKLEDSAVYLCASSLDAYSEQFFGPGTRLTVL.